Listed here are 13 T cell receptor beta chains from one sample, sequenced in a study of cytomegalovirus exposure and HLA in healthy donors. Both 60 Vbeta primers and 13 Jbeta primers went into the PCR. Sequencing used immunoSEQ multiplex PCR; TCRdb keeps in-frame clones, though not all of them. The table lists 140,000 or so clones, about four fifths of them singletons. Sequenced material: PBMCs. These receptors all come from a woman under 30 in good health and CMV-seropositive.

The chain combines TRBV15 with TRBJ1-6; D is unclear. V lost 6 bases and J 6 bases, leaving 15 bases between the germline ends. Germline lookup yields CDR1 LNHNV and CDR2 YYDKDF (reference sequence). The CDR3 totals 15 residues. CDR3 nucleotide sequence: TGTGCCACCAGGGCGGTCCGAGGTATTAATTCACCCCTCCACTTT. Its translation is CATRAVRGINSPLHF.

The V gene is TRBV5-8, the J gene TRBJ2-2, with 8 nucleotides matching TRBD2. Trimming removed 0 bases from V and 4 bases from J; junction bases left unmatched: 5. Germline lookup yields CDR1 SGHTS and CDR2 YDEGEE. This CDR3 comprises 16 residues. CDR3 residues: CASSLGLAFSTGELFF. DNA for the CDR3: TGTGCCAGCAGCTTGGGACTAGCGTTCTCCACCGGGGAGCTGTTTTTT.

CDR3 loop: CASSPLYNSYEQYF. CDR3 nucleotides: TGTGCCAGCTCACCACTTTACAACTCCTACGAGCAGTACTTC. This chain connects TRBV18 to TRBJ2-7; unclear D gene. Germline CDR1 is KGHSH and CDR2 is LQKENI. V lost 1 base and J 0 bases, leaving 7 bases between the germline ends. The CDR3 sequence is 14 residues long.

V is TRBV5-6 and J is TRBJ1-6, with a possible D match to TRBD1 (5 bases). Germline V gene data show CDR1 as SGHDT and CDR2 as YYEEEE. CDR3 length: 14 residues. The V end was cut by 1 base, the J end by 7 bases, with 9 bases between. The CDR3 region is CASSLKGRNSPLHF. CDR3 nucleotides: TGTGCCAGCAGCTTGAAGGGGCGGAATTCACCCCTCCACTTT.

The gene calls are TRBV5-4 and TRBJ1-1, with D maybe TRBD1 (5 bases). This CDR3 contains 14 residues. Looked up from germline, CDR1 is SGHNT and CDR2 is YYREEE (reference sequence). V was trimmed by 2 bases and J by 4 bases, leaving 12 bases between them. CDR3 coding DNA: TGTGCCAGCAGCTTACAGGCCCCGGGCACTGAAGCTTTCTTT. Its translation is CASSLQAPGTEAFF.

The J gene is TRBJ1-5, the V gene TRBV2; the match to TRBD1 covers 7 bases. CDR1 and CDR2 (germline): SNHLY, FYNNEI. Trimming removed 3 bases from V and 4 bases from J; junction bases left unmatched: 3. This CDR3 comprises 14 residues. This CDR3 is CASSEIRGNQPQHF. CDR3 sequence (DNA): TGTGCCAGCAGTGAGATCAGGGGGAATCAGCCCCAGCATTTT.

The rearrangement joins TRBV11-2 to TRBJ1-1; 7 nucleotides line up with TRBD1. The CDR3 length is 15 residues. Germline V gene lookup returns CDR1 SGHAT and CDR2 FQNNGV. V trimming: 6 bases; J trimming: 5 bases; junction bases outside the gene matches: 12. The CDR3 region has the DNA TGTGCCAGCAGGGCCATCACAGGGGTCCGGACTGAAGCTTTCTTT. It codes for CASRAITGVRTEAFF.

The rearrangement uses TRBV18 and TRBJ2-2, with 8 bases identical to TRBD2. V shed 3 bases and J 4 bases; nucleotides not matched to a gene: 10. This CDR3 comprises 17 residues. Germline V lookup: CDR1 KGHSH, CDR2 LQKENI. The CDR3 protein is CASSPLLLAVGTGELFF. DNA of the CDR3: TGTGCCAGCTCACCGCTCTTACTAGCGGTGGGCACCGGGGAGCTGTTTTTT.

The J gene is TRBJ2-1, the V gene TRBV7-2; 9 bases agree with TRBD2. CDR1 SGHTA and CDR2 FQGNSA come from the germline V gene. J gave up 8 bases and V 3 bases, and 8 bases lay outside the gene matches. This CDR3 spans 15 amino acids. CDR3 DNA sequence: TGTGCCAGCAGCTTCCGGCGGGGGGGTATGGATGAGCAGTTCTTC. This translates into CASSFRRGGMDEQFF. Together with reference TRBV7-2 and TRBJ2-1, the CDR3 gives the full variable domain: GAGVSQSPSNKVTEKGKDVELRCDPISGHTALYWYRQSLGQGLEFLIYFQGNSAPDKSGLPSDRFSAERTGGSVSTLTIQRTQQEDSAVYLCASSFRRGGMDEQFFGPGTRLTVL.

This sequence joins TRBV5-6 and TRBJ2-2; 12 nucleotides agree with TRBD1. Trimming removed 2 bases from V and 3 bases from J; junction bases left unmatched: 5. The CDR3 sequence is 17 residues long. The germline gives CDR1 SGHDT, CDR2 YYEEEE. The CDR3 bases are TGTGCCAGCAGCTTCCCGGGACAGGGGGCGCACACCGGGGAGCTGTTTTTT. Translating gives CASSFPGQGAHTGELFF.

V and J are TRBV30 and TRBJ2-5; weak D call: TRBD1 (6 bases). The germline gives CDR1 GTSNPN, CDR2 SVGIG (reference sequence). This CDR3 comprises 17 residues. V was shortened by 3 bases and J by 2 bases, with 22 bases between the two germline ends. DNA for the CDR3: TGTGCCTGGAGCACCGGGACAAAGTATACCCCACAAGAGACCCAGTACTTC. It yields the protein CAWSTGTKYTPQETQYF.

The gene calls are TRBV30 and TRBJ1-2; D is uncertain. V was pared by 2 bases and J by 7 bases, with 11 bases between. This CDR3 spans 12 amino acids. The germline CDR1 and CDR2 sequences are GTSNPN and SVGIG (reference sequence). CDR3 protein: CAWSPGPVGYTF. CDR3 nucleotide sequence: TGTGCCTGGAGTCCTGGGCCCGTTGGCTACACCTTC.

This clone was counted a few times. The CDR3 reads CASGLAGAETQYF. The CDR3 region has the DNA TGCGCCAGCGGACTAGCGGGGGCGGAGACCCAGTACTTC. The chain is built from TRBV5-1 and TRBJ2-5; 13 nucleotides match TRBD2. V shed 7 bases, J shed 5 bases, and the junction held 2 bases outside the gene matches. The CDR3 totals 13 residues. The V gene's germline CDR1 is SGHRS and CDR2 YFSETQ.